Shown below are 32 T cell receptor beta chains from a single sample sequenced in a study of T-cell reconstitution after alpha-beta-depleted transplantation in children. A TCRbeta library incorporating unique molecular identifiers was prepared. TCRdb fed the PCR reads into MiXCR, producing one record per CDR3 protein. The sample includes some 500,000 distinct CDR3 sequences, around 17% seen only once; the top ten take roughly 3.3%. The material was PBMCs from the stem cell graft donor, obtained from the stem cell graft. The receptor set was obtained from a human donor who donated a stem cell graft to a child with acute lymphoblastic leukemia.

The chain recombines TRBV29-1 with TRBJ1-4; the match to TRBD1 covers 8 bases. V gave up 8 bases and J gave up 8 bases; unmatched junction bases: 7. The CDR3 has 12 residues. Germline CDR1 SQVTM, CDR2 ANQGSEA. The CDR3 spells CSFRQGREKLFF. DNA of the CDR3: TGCAGCTTTAGACAGGGGAGAGAAAAACTGTTTTTT.

This clonotype was detected only a few times. V usage is TRBV18 and J usage is TRBJ1-4; possible D gene TRBD1, 6 bases. Trimming stripped 3 bases from V and 6 bases from J, with 11 bases between. This CDR3 is built from 14 residues. Germline V gene lookup returns CDR1 KGHSH and CDR2 LQKENI. CDR3 region: CASSPGAVDEKLFF. The CDR3 DNA follows: TGTGCCAGCTCACCGGGGGCCGTCGATGAAAAACTGTTTTTT.

The chain links TRBV6-4 to TRBJ1-2; D is unclear. V lost 6 bases and J lost 2, with 10 bases in between. The CDR3 extends over 13 amino acids. Germline lookup yields CDR1 MRHNA and CDR2 SNTAGT. CDR3 nucleotide sequence: TGTGCCAGCAGGAGAACACGAAACTATGGCTACACCTTC. This translates into CASRRTRNYGYTF.

The chain has TRBV5-6 and TRBJ2-5; TRBD1 matches at 8 bases. CDR3 length: 14 residues. The V gene end was trimmed by 5 bases and the J gene end by 2 bases; junction bases not matched to a gene: 5. CDR1 and CDR2 from the germline V gene are SGHDT and YYEEEE. The CDR3 sequence is CASSWTGWQETQYF. CDR3 nucleotides: TGTGCCAGCAGTTGGACAGGGTGGCAAGAGACCCAGTACTTC.

As for this clonotype: A much more abundant neighbour one base away suggests this may be a read error. The genes are TRBV29-1 and TRBJ1-1; unclear D gene. V gave up 4 bases and J gave up 1 base, with 4 bases separating them. Germline V gives CDR1 SQVTM, CDR2 ANQGSEA. This CDR3 is built from 11 residues. This CDR3 is CSVGWNTEAFF. The CDR3, as DNA: TGCAGCGTTGGCTGGAACACTGAAGCTTTCTTT.

V usage is TRBV11-3 and J usage is TRBJ2-3; 9 bases line up with TRBD2. Germline V lookup: CDR1 SGHNT, CDR2 YENEEA. Losses at the gene ends were 4 bases for V and 3 bases for J; bases not matched to a gene: 11. The CDR3 spans 17 residues. The CDR3 bases are TGTGCCAGCAGCTCCCGGACTAGCGTCTTGGGTACAGATACGCAGTATTTT. Protein product: CASSSRTSVLGTDTQYF.

A few counts support this clonotype. The genes are TRBV5-1 and TRBJ1-4, with TRBD1 identical over 7 bases. Germline values: CDR1 SGHRS, CDR2 YFSETQ. J lost 7 bases, V lost 3 bases, and 6 bases had no gene match. CDR3 length: 14 amino acids. CDR3 sequence reads: CASSSDRRTEKLFF. The DNA of the CDR3 is TGCGCCAGCAGCTCGGACAGGCGGACTGAAAAACTGTTTTTT.

In this sample, this clonotype turned up a few times. The gene calls are TRBV5-1 and TRBJ2-7, with 8 bases matching TRBD1. The CDR3 contains 13 residues. CDR1 and CDR2 from the germline V gene are SGHRS and YFSETQ. Trimming took 7 bases from V and 2 from J; bases not matched to a gene: 5. CDR3 residues: CASGRTGTYEQYF. In DNA, the CDR3 is TGCGCCAGCGGGCGGACAGGGACCTACGAGCAGTACTTC. The full variable domain, rest sourced from reference TRBV5-1 and TRBJ2-7, is KAGVTQTPRYLIKTRGQQVTLSCSPISGHRSVSWYQQTPGQGLQFLFEYFSETQRNKGNFPGRFSGRQFSNSRSEMNVSTLELGDSALYLCASGRTGTYEQYFGPGTRLTVT.

This clonotype was seen a handful of times. The rearrangement joins TRBV9 to TRBJ2-7; 7 nucleotides line up with TRBD2. The J segment lost 5 bases and the V segment lost 4 bases, leaving 6 bases of the junction unmatched. This CDR3 is 13 amino acids long. The germline V gene has CDR1 SGDLS and CDR2 YYNGEE. Written as DNA, the CDR3 is TGTGCCAGCAGCCCTCGGACTAGAGACGAGCAGTACTTC. Its protein product is CASSPRTRDEQYF. Combining the CDR3 with reference TRBV9 and TRBJ2-7 gives the whole variable domain DSGVTQTPKHLITATGQRVTLRCSPRSGDLSVYWYQQSLDQGLQFLIQYYNGEERAKGNILERFSAQQFPDLHSELNLSSLELGDSALYFCASSPRTRDEQYFGPGTRLTVT.

The chain uses TRBV5-1 and TRBJ1-5; D ambiguous. V gave up 0 bases and J gave up 2 bases, with 9 bases separating them. From germline, CDR1 is SGHRS and CDR2 YFSETQ. CDR3 length: 15 amino acids. CDR3: CASSLGPGGNQPQHF. CDR3 sequence (DNA): TGCGCCAGCAGCTTGGGACCCGGAGGCAATCAGCCCCAGCATTTT.

Only a few counts were recorded for this clonotype. V is TRBV9 and J is TRBJ2-2, with 7 nucleotides matching TRBD2. Germline V gene sequence: CDR1 SGDLS, CDR2 YYNGEE. V was clipped by 0 bases and J by 6 bases; unmatched bases: 5. This CDR3 is built from 15 residues. The CDR3 nucleotides read TGTGCCAGCAGCGTAGCGGGGAGGGCCTCCGGGGAGCTGTTTTTT. It encodes CASSVAGRASGELFF.

This clonotype was observed a few times. The rearrangement links TRBV20-1 to TRBJ2-7; 8 bases line up with TRBD1. The V gene end was trimmed by 0 bases and the J gene end by 3 bases; junction bases not matched to a gene: 10. The CDR3 is 16 amino acids. Germline V gene sequence: CDR1 DFQATT, CDR2 SNEGSKA (reference sequence). The CDR3 DNA is TGCAGTGCTAGAGATCCCGACAGGGGTGACTTCTACGAGCAGTACTTC. As protein: CSARDPDRGDFYEQYF.

This clonotype came up a few times. CDR3 in amino acids: CASSGGGSPYEQYF. DNA of the CDR3: TGTGCCAGCAGTGGGGGCGGGAGTCCCTACGAGCAGTACTTC. The chain recombines TRBV5-4 with TRBJ2-7; possible D gene TRBD2, 7 bases. V lost 5 bases and J 2 bases, leaving 14 bases between the germline ends. This CDR3 is built from 14 residues. Germline CDR1 and CDR2: SGHNT and YYREEE (reference sequence).

This chain joins TRBV7-3 and TRBJ2-5; no reliable D call. Germline loops: CDR1 SGHTA, CDR2 FQGTGA. CDR3 length: 12 amino acids. V was pared by 5 bases and J by 7 bases, with 11 bases between. In nucleotides, the CDR3 is TGTGCCAGCAGCCCAACCCCAGGGACCCAGTACTTC. This translates into CASSPTPGTQYF.

The V gene is TRBV19, the J gene TRBJ2-3; tentative D call: TRBD1 (5 bases). The CDR3 has 12 amino acids. V lost 10 bases to trimming and J lost 4 bases, with 12 bases between them. The V gene's germline CDR1 is LNHDA and CDR2 SQIVND (reference sequence). The CDR3 is CATLRAPDTQYF. CDR3 bases: TGTGCCACTCTCAGGGCCCCAGATACGCAGTATTTT.

The chain carries TRBV5-1 and TRBJ2-5, with unresolved D. This CDR3 has 13 amino acids. Looked up from germline, CDR1 is SGHRS and CDR2 is YFSETQ. The germline V and J ends were trimmed by 4 bases and 1 base, with 8 bases remaining between them. CDR3 loop: CASSPDPQETQYF. Here the CDR3 DNA reads TGCGCCAGCAGCCCGGACCCCCAAGAGACCCAGTACTTC.

The CDR3 is CASSFDGRGEQYF. The DNA for the CDR3 is TGCGCCAGCAGCTTTGACGGCAGGGGCGAGCAGTACTTC. The chain uses TRBV5-1 and TRBJ2-7; D may be TRBD1 (6 bases). Germline V gene lookup returns CDR1 SGHRS and CDR2 YFSETQ. With 2 bases removed from V and 6 bases from J, the gap between germline ends came to 12 bases. The CDR3 runs to 13 residues.

This clonotype was seen more than once but under ten times. The CDR3 sequence: CASSDVIGSTEAFF. CDR3 nucleotide sequence: TGTGCCAGCAGTGACGTAATAGGGTCCACTGAAGCTTTCTTT. The chain uses TRBV6-4 and TRBJ1-1; D is ambiguous. Trimming pared 2 bases from V and 4 bases from J, leaving 11 bases between. The germline V gene encodes CDR1 MRHNA and CDR2 SNTAGT. The CDR3 has 14 residues.

This chain connects TRBV29-1 to TRBJ2-1; no reliable D call. The length of the CDR3 is 12 residues. The V and J ends lost 6 bases and 4 bases respectively, with 10 bases between them. The germline V gene has CDR1 SQVTM and CDR2 ANQGSEA. The CDR3 DNA follows: TGCAGCGTCCTATCAAGATACAATGAGCAGTTCTTC. This gives the protein CSVLSRYNEQFF.

CDR3 region: CASSSAVTGTNTEAFF. Written as DNA, the CDR3 is TGTGCCAGCAGCTCCGCCGTAACAGGGACTAACACTGAAGCTTTCTTT. The chain joins TRBV7-9 to TRBJ1-1, with a weak D call TRBD1 (6 bases). This CDR3 contains 16 residues. Deletions cut 4 bases from V and 2 bases from J, with 17 bases between. From germline, CDR1 is SEHNR and CDR2 FQNEAQ (reference sequence).

This clonotype has just a few counts. This sequence joins TRBV6-6 and TRBJ1-2; D perhaps matches TRBD1 (5 bases). CDR1 and CDR2 from the germline V gene are MNHNY and SVGAGI (reference sequence). The CDR3 has 13 amino acids. V shed 6 bases and J shed 7 bases, with 15 bases lying between them. The CDR3 DNA sequence: TGTGCCAGCAGGGTCGGCAGGGAAGTTGGCTACACCTTC. Translated: CASRVGREVGYTF.

This clonotype was seen only a few times. The chain links TRBV18 to TRBJ1-2; tentatively, D is TRBD1 (5 bases). V lost 4 bases and J 1 base, leaving 19 bases between the germline ends. CDR1 and CDR2 from the germline V gene are KGHSH and LQKENI. There are 17 residues in the CDR3. DNA of the CDR3: TGTGCCAGCTCACGAGCTGTCGAGGACATACTTAACTATGGCTACACCTTC. This gives the protein CASSRAVEDILNYGYTF.

V usage is TRBV20-1 and J usage is TRBJ2-1; the match to TRBD2 covers 10 bases. CDR1 is DFQATT and CDR2 is SNEGSKA in the germline V gene (reference sequence). CDR3 length equals 17 residues. With 5 bases clipped from V and 4 bases from J, the junction kept 14 bases outside the gene matches. CDR3 bases: TGCAGTGCTGAGCGGGAGGGCTTATATTACTCTTACAATGAGCAGTTCTTC. Protein: CSAEREGLYYSYNEQFF.

The chain carries TRBV11-2 and TRBJ1-1; TRBD1 might be the D (5 bases). The germline V and J ends were trimmed by 1 base and 10 bases, with 19 bases remaining between them. The CDR3 consists of 15 residues. CDR1 is SGHAT and CDR2 is FQNNGV in the germline V gene. DNA of the CDR3: TGTGCCAGCAGCTTAGGGCTAGGGGACCGAAGGGGAGCTTTCTTT. Its translation: CASSLGLGDRRGAFF.

This clonotype was detected a few times. The chain uses TRBV5-5 and TRBJ2-3, with 11 bases identical to TRBD2. With 4 bases clipped from V and 5 bases from J, the junction kept 9 bases outside the gene matches. Germline V gene data show CDR1 as SGHKS and CDR2 as YYEKEE (reference sequence). There are 16 residues in the CDR3. The CDR3 coding sequence is TGTGCCAGCAGCGGCGGACTAGCGGGCTGGGGAGATACGCAGTATTTT. It specifies CASSGGLAGWGDTQYF.

This clonotype has only a few counts. The rearrangement links TRBV11-2 to TRBJ1-2; a weak D match, TRBD1 (5 bases). Trimming shortened V by 5 bases and J by 0 bases, and 16 bases separated the two germline ends. The CDR3 extends over 16 amino acids. The germline CDR1 and CDR2 sequences are SGHAT and FQNNGV. The CDR3 reads CASSVMRDFTNYGYTF. The DNA for the CDR3 is TGTGCCAGCAGCGTTATGCGGGACTTCACTAACTATGGCTACACCTTC. The full variable domain, its missing parts supplied by reference TRBV11-2 and TRBJ1-2, is EAGVAQSPRYKIIEKRQSVAFWCNPISGHATLYWYQQILGQGPKLLIQFQNNGVVDDSQLPKDRFSAERLKGVDSTLKIQPAKLEDSAVYLCASSVMRDFTNYGYTFGSGTRLTVV.

This clonotype was seen a handful of times. This chain connects TRBV29-1 to TRBJ1-4; 7 nucleotides agree with TRBD1. Germline V lookup: CDR1 SQVTM, CDR2 ANQGSEA. V dropped 4 bases and J dropped 7; count of bases not matched to a gene: 0. This CDR3 region has 11 residues. The DNA of the CDR3 is TGCAGCGTTGGGACAGGTGAAAAACTGTTTTTT. Residues: CSVGTGEKLFF. The whole variable domain, filled in from reference TRBV29-1 and TRBJ1-4, reads SAVISQKPSRDICQRGTSLTIQCQVDSQVTMMFWYRQQPGQSLTLIATANQGSEATYESGFVIDKFPISRPNLTFSTLTVSNMSPEDSSIYLCSVGTGEKLFFGSGTQLSVL.

About this clonotype itself: At one boundary the junction diverges from the germline segment, which might be a read error. V usage is TRBV6-1 and J usage is TRBJ2-7; the D gene is possibly TRBD2 (6 bases). The V gene's germline CDR1 is MNHNS and CDR2 SASEGT. The CDR3 is 15 amino acids. Here the CDR3 DNA reads TGTGCCAGCAGAGAAGGGAGGAGCTCAGGATCCGAGCAGTACTTC. This translates into CASREGRSSGSEQYF.

The J gene is TRBJ2-4, the V gene TRBV20-1, with D perhaps TRBD2 (5 bases). The CDR3 runs to 18 residues. Trimming left V 3 bases short and J 7 bases short, with 28 bases between. The germline CDR1 and CDR2 sequences are DFQATT and SNEGSKA (reference sequence). DNA for the CDR3: TGCAGTGCTAGCATGGCCCCGGAGCTCGTGGAAGCGGTCAACATTCAGTACTTC. Translating it yields CSASMAPELVEAVNIQYF.

This chain joins TRBV5-1 and TRBJ1-1, with D possibly matching TRBD1 (6 bases). CDR1 and CDR2 from the germline V gene are SGHRS and YFSETQ. The CDR3 runs 17 residues. The V end lost 4 bases, the J end lost 3 bases, and 22 bases lay between the germline ends. CDR3 DNA: TGCGCCAGCAGCCTACCGACGCGGGGGCGGGAGGACACTGAAGCTTTCTTT. Amino acids: CASSLPTRGREDTEAFF.

The J gene is TRBJ2-3, the V gene TRBV24-1; TRBD2 matches at 10 bases. Germline V gene data show CDR1 as KGHDR and CDR2 as SFDVKD. The CDR3 is made up of 16 amino acids. After removal of 4 bases from V and 0 bases from J, the junction contained 3 bases not matched to a gene. The CDR3 reads CATSDEREGSTDTQYF. The CDR3 nucleotides read TGTGCCACCAGTGACGAGCGGGAGGGTAGCACAGATACGCAGTATTTT.

V is TRBV12-3 or TRBV12-4 and J is TRBJ2-3, with D hard to call. V lost 6 bases to trimming and J lost 4 bases, with 14 bases between them. The CDR3 spans 14 residues. CDR3 sequence: CASSFDSDSDTQYF. The CDR3 DNA sequence: TGTGCCAGCAGCTTCGATAGTGATTCAGATACGCAGTATTTT.